Listed below are T cell receptor beta chains from one sample, sequenced in a study of blood T cell repertoires in COVID-19. Sequenced by immunoSEQ multiplex PCR; TCRdb stores in-frame clones only, minus some. The repertoire has about 440,000 clones, 90% of them found once; the top ten carry about 0.63%. The sample taken for sequencing was PBMCs or T cells enriched from blood (not recorded which). The receptors come from a man between 18 and 29 years old who had recovered from COVID-19. CDR3s include the opening cysteine and the closing phenylalanine or tryptophan. Fields, in order: J gene, clone size, V gene, D gene, CDR3 protein, CDR3 DNA. The D gene is left open where the match is weak. A row's size may be missing; if present it is once, few, many or a size class.

>TRBJ1-2|NA|TRBV18|TRBD1
CASSPGQGGPYGYTF
TGTGCCAGCTCACCAGGACAGGGGGGGCCTTATGGCTACACCTTC
>TRBJ2-3|NA|TRBV19|NA
CASRWTNTDTQYF
TGTGCCAGTAGATGGACTAACACAGATACGCAGTATTTT
>TRBJ2-1|NA|TRBV30|TRBD2
CAWSVRAGGGNEQFF
TGTGCCTGGAGTGTAAGGGCGGGAGGGGGCAATGAGCAGTTCTTC
>TRBJ1-5|few|TRBV5-5|NA
CASSLYGGDSNQPQHF
TGTGCCAGCAGCTTATATGGAGGAGATAGCAATCAGCCCCAGCATTTT
>TRBJ2-1|NA|TRBV9|TRBD2
CASSARTSGYNEQFF
TGTGCCAGCAGCGCCAGGACTAGCGGCTACAATGAGCAGTTCTTC
>TRBJ1-1|NA|TRBV28|NA
CASDTAGTDYNTEAFF
TGTGCCAGCGACACCGCGGGGACCGACTACAACACTGAAGCTTTCTTT
>TRBJ1-1|NA|TRBV29-1|NA
CSVERWTDGPLGTEAFF
TGCAGCGTTGAAAGATGGACAGACGGCCCCCTGGGGACTGAAGCTTTCTTT
>TRBJ2-1|NA|TRBV5-1|TRBD2
CASSEPSGNLYNEQFF
TGCGCCAGCAGCGAACCTAGCGGGAATTTATACAATGAGCAGTTCTTC
>TRBJ2-6|NA|TRBV27|NA
CASSHADRHYSSGANVLTF
TGTGCCAGCAGTCACGCAGACAGACACTATTCCTCTGGGGCCAACGTCCTGACTTTC
>TRBJ1-1|NA|TRBV5-1|TRBD1
CASSITGQGDTEAFF
TGCGCCAGCAGCATCACAGGACAGGGAGACACTGAAGCTTTCTTT
>TRBJ1-6|NA|TRBV7-9|NA
CASSQAHPYNSPLHF
TGTGCCAGCAGCCAGGCACACCCCTATAATTCACCCCTCCACTTT
>TRBJ1-6|NA|TRBV7-8|TRBD1
CASSRWTGSSYNSPLHF
TGTGCCAGCAGTCGCTGGACAGGCAGCTCCTATAATTCACCCCTCCACTTT
>TRBJ2-4|NA|TRBV5-4|TRBD2
CASSYGGTGKNIQYF
TGTGCCAGCAGCTACGGGGGGACTGGCAAAAACATTCAGTACTTC
>TRBJ2-3|NA|TRBV5-1|TRBD2
CASSLTSGSTDTQYF
TGCGCCAGCAGCCTAACTAGCGGGTCCACAGATACGCAGTATTTT
>TRBJ2-7|few|TRBV7-9|TRBD2
CASTSSGISYEQYF
TGTGCCAGCACCTCTAGCGGGATTTCCTACGAGCAGTACTTC
>TRBJ1-3|NA|TRBV5-1|NA
CASSLEYGGSGNTIYF
TGCGCCAGCAGCTTGGAATACGGCGGTTCTGGAAACACCATATATTTT
>TRBJ2-3|NA|TRBV6-4|NA
CASSDSPGSDTQYF
TGTGCCAGCAGTGACTCCCCCGGGTCAGATACGCAGTATTTT
>TRBJ2-7|few|TRBV10-1|NA
CATSTSYQGEQYF
TGCGCCACATCGACAAGTTATCAGGGCGAGCAGTACTTC
>TRBJ2-5|once|TRBV11-2|TRBD2
CASTMTSGFGETQYF
TGTGCCAGCACGATGACTAGCGGGTTTGGAGAGACCCAGTACTTC
>TRBJ1-2|NA|TRBV7-9|NA
CASSLLAAF
TGTGCCAGCAGCTTACTAGCAGCCTTC
>TRBJ2-3|NA|TRBV2|NA
CASSLFSPADTQYF
TGTGCCAGCAGTTTGTTCTCCCCCGCAGATACGCAGTATTTT
>TRBJ2-1|NA|TRBV5-1|TRBD2
CASRGGRATVDNEQFF
TGCGCCAGCAGGGGCGGGAGGGCCACAGTCGACAATGAGCAGTTCTTC
>TRBJ2-2|NA|TRBV30|TRBD2
CAWSGPGLVVGELFF
TGTGCCTGGAGTGGCCCGGGACTAGTGGTCGGGGAGCTGTTTTTT
>TRBJ2-3|NA|TRBV3-1/TRBV3-2|NA
CASSPDLDHRQRTDTQYF
TGTGCCAGCAGCCCGGACTTGGATCACCGCCAACGCACAGATACGCAGTATTTT
>TRBJ2-1|once|TRBV14|NA
CASSPTREYHIYNEQFF
TGTGCCAGCAGCCCGACAAGGGAGTACCATATCTACAATGAGCAGTTCTTC
>TRBJ2-1|NA|TRBV7-3|TRBD2
CASSPQLAASYNEQFF
TGTGCCAGCAGCCCTCAACTAGCGGCATCCTACAATGAGCAGTTCTTC
>TRBJ2-1|once|TRBV9|TRBD2
CASSPGLASSYNEQFF
TGTGCCAGCAGCCCCGGACTAGCCAGCTCCTACAATGAGCAGTTCTTC
>TRBJ2-1|NA|TRBV7-9|TRBD2
CASRKRKERTSGSYNEQFF
TGTGCCAGCAGAAAACGAAAAGAAAGGACTAGCGGGAGCTACAATGAGCAGTTCTTC
>TRBJ1-1|NA|TRBV7-9|NA
CASSLAYGNTEAFF
TGTGCCAGCAGCTTAGCTTACGGGAACACTGAAGCTTTCTTT
>TRBJ2-1|NA|TRBV30|NA
CAWQREGSGDEQFF
TGTGCCTGGCAAAGGGAAGGGAGTGGCGATGAGCAGTTCTTC
>TRBJ1-5|NA|TRBV29-1|NA
CSVAGRNQPQHF
TGCAGCGTTGCCGGTCGCAATCAGCCCCAGCATTTT
>TRBJ2-3|NA|TRBV5-1|NA
CASSLVQSTDTQYF
TGCGCCAGCAGCTTGGTTCAGTCCACAGATACGCAGTATTTT
>TRBJ1-6|few|TRBV28|NA
CAGRTGGAVYSPLHF
TGTGCCGGCCGCACTGGGGGGGCGGTCTATTCACCCCTCCACTTT
>TRBJ1-2|NA|TRBV7-8|NA
CASSAGHRRYGYTF
TGTGCCAGCAGCGCAGGACACCGGCGATATGGCTACACCTTC
>TRBJ1-6|NA|TRBV28|TRBD1
CASSYPGTGFSPLHF
TGTGCCAGCAGTTATCCCGGGACAGGGTTTTCACCCCTCCACTTT
>TRBJ1-1|NA|TRBV6-5|NA
CASSYSTAFF
TGTGCCAGCAGTTATTCTACGGCTTTCTTT
>TRBJ2-7|NA|TRBV4-1|TRBD2
CASSSPAGEVHEQYF
TGCGCCAGCAGCTCACCGGCGGGAGAGGTTCACGAGCAGTACTTC